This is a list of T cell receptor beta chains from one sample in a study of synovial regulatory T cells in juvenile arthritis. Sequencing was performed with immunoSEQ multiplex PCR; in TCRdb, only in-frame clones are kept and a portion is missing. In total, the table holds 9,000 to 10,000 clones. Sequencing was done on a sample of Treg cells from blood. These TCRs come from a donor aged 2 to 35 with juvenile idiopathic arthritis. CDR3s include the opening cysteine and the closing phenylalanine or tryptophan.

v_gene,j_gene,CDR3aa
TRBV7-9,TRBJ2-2,CASSLLWNTGELFF
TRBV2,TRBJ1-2,CASSGDVLGYTF
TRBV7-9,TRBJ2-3,CASSLSGTDTQYF
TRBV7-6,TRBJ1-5,CASSPAGTAINQPQHF
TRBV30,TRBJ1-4,CAWSIGVGKLNEKLFF
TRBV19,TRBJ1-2,CASSPQGLSYGYTF
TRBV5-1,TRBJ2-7,CASSLGRGGYEQYF
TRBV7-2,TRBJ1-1,CASSLYGYTTEAFF
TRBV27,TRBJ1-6,CASSLGRVNSPLHF
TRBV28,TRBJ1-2,CASRVTGVSYGYTF
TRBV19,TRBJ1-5,CASSIMPLGQGRSRNQPQHF
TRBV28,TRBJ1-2,CASSLSGVRGYTF